One and the same sample provided the 28 T cell receptor beta chains below, sequenced in a study of metastatic and nonmetastatic thyroid tumors. No patient received treatment before thyroid surgery. TCRdb redid the clone calls on the PCR reads using MiXCR. The sample records 30,000 to 40,000 clones, about 30% being singletons. The sample was tumor tissue. The receptors were gathered from a female donor with papillary thyroid cancer or a benign thyroid nodule (not recorded which). Some clones in this sample may be carry-over from other donors' samples.

This clone was seen more than once but under ten times. This chain's CDR3 is CASNQGANQPQHF. The CDR3 bases are TGTGCCAGCAATCAGGGGGCAAACCAGCCCCAGCATTTT. The chain is built from TRBV6-1 and TRBJ1-5; 8 bases fit TRBD1. The CDR3 loop spans 13 amino acids. V was clipped by 7 bases and J by 7 bases; unmatched bases: 6. Germline lookup yields CDR1 MNHNS and CDR2 SASEGT.

CDR3 amino acids: CASSFTSGTGELFF. The CDR3, as DNA: TGTGCCAGCAGCTTCACTAGCGGCACCGGGGAGCTGTTTTTT. V gene TRBV11-2 combines with J gene TRBJ2-2, with TRBD2 matching over 8 bases. This CDR3 contains 14 residues. V shed 3 bases, J shed 4 bases, and the junction held 1 base outside the gene matches. The germline V gene has CDR1 SGHAT and CDR2 FQNNGV.

The chain recombines TRBV18 with TRBJ1-2, with TRBD1 identical over 9 bases. Germline CDR1 reads KGHSH; CDR2 reads LQKENI. The ends lost 3 bases at V and 8 bases at J; junction bases unmatched: 10. There are 15 residues in the CDR3. This CDR3 is CASSPRDRAVEGYTF. CDR3 bases: TGTGCCAGCTCACCGCGGGACAGGGCTGTGGAAGGCTACACCTTC. The complete variable domain, with remaining parts taken from reference TRBV18 and TRBJ1-2, reads NAGVMQNPRHLVRRRGQEARLRCSPMKGHSHVYWYRQLPEEGLKFMVYLQKENIIDESGMPKERFSAEFPKEGPSILRIQQVVRGDSAAYFCASSPRDRAVEGYTFGSGTRLTVV.

This clone has a handful of counts. The V call is TRBV6-1, the J call TRBJ1-2; weak D call: TRBD1 (5 bases). This CDR3 has 14 amino acids. Germline V gene sequence: CDR1 MNHNS, CDR2 SASEGT. V was trimmed by 7 bases and J by 0 bases, leaving 12 bases between them. The CDR3 sequence: CASNPGGANYGYTF. Written as DNA, the CDR3 is TGTGCCAGCAATCCCGGGGGAGCTAACTATGGCTACACCTTC.

The chain recombines TRBV25-1 with TRBJ2-5; tentative D call: TRBD2 (5 bases). V shed 3 bases and J shed 3 bases, with 14 bases lying between them. CDR1 and CDR2 from the germline V gene are MGHDK and SYGVNS. This CDR3 contains 15 residues. CDR3 nucleotides: TGTGCCAGCAGTGACCCCGGACTGGTAAAAGAGACCCAGTACTTC. Its translation: CASSDPGLVKETQYF.

V usage is TRBV5-1 and J usage is TRBJ2-1, with D perhaps being TRBD1 or TRBD2 (5 bases each). Germline V gene lookup returns CDR1 SGHRS and CDR2 YFSETQ. The CDR3 totals 16 residues. V was pared by 0 bases and J by 5 bases, with 15 bases between. CDR3 sequence (DNA): TGCGCCAGCAGCTTGGGGCGAGGGGTCGGGAACAATGAGCAGTTCTTC. It specifies CASSLGRGVGNNEQFF. Looking up the rest from reference TRBV5-1 and TRBJ2-1 gives the full variable domain: KAGVTQTPRYLIKTRGQQVTLSCSPISGHRSVSWYQQTPGQGLQFLFEYFSETQRNKGNFPGRFSGRQFSNSRSEMNVSTLELGDSALYLCASSLGRGVGNNEQFFGPGTRLTVL.

The rearrangement joins TRBV28 to TRBJ2-1, with TRBD1 matching 7 bases. The CDR3 is 16 amino acids. Per the germline V gene, CDR1 is MDHEN and CDR2 is SYDVKM. V was clipped by 2 bases and J by 7 bases; unmatched bases: 11. The CDR3 region is CASSLLLTGRGNEQFF. As DNA, the CDR3 is TGTGCCAGCAGTTTACTTTTGACAGGGAGAGGAAATGAGCAGTTCTTC.

The chain carries TRBV11-3 and TRBJ2-2, with D possibly being TRBD1 (6 bases). Germline V gene data show CDR1 as SGHNT and CDR2 as YENEEA. Trimming cost V 5 bases and J 0 bases, with 10 bases left between them. The length of the CDR3 is 15 residues. The CDR3 coding sequence is TGTGCCAGCAGCGGCAGGGGAGCGAACACCGGGGAGCTGTTTTTT. Its translation: CASSGRGANTGELFF.

The CDR3 protein is CASSPKSGLAFSYEQYF. The DNA for the CDR3 is TGTGCCAGCAGCCCAAAGAGCGGACTAGCGTTCTCCTACGAGCAGTACTTC. This rearrangement joins TRBV11-2 to TRBJ2-7; 9 nucleotides match TRBD2. V shed 5 bases, J shed 0 bases, and the junction held 11 bases outside the gene matches. There are 17 residues in the CDR3. Germline CDR1 reads SGHAT; CDR2 reads FQNNGV.

In its sample, this clone was seen a few times. The chain employs TRBV27 and TRBJ1-2; the D is unclear. The CDR3 consists of 14 residues. Trimming took off 6 bases at V and 0 bases at J, with 11 bases between the two ends. CDR1 is MNHEY, CDR2 SMNVEV, per germline (reference sequence). The CDR3 DNA reads as TGTGCCAGCAGCCCAGGTCTAGCTAACTATGGCTACACCTTC. Translated, it gives CASSPGLANYGYTF.

The V call is TRBV30, the J call TRBJ2-2; D gene uncertain. This CDR3 spans 14 amino acids. Germline assignment: CDR1 GTSNPN and CDR2 SVGIG (reference sequence). Trimming cost V 1 base and J 1 base, with 7 bases left between them. As DNA, the CDR3 is TGTGCCTGGAGTGCCTCAGTGAACACCGGGGAGCTGTTTTTT. Translated, it gives CAWSASVNTGELFF. Drawing the rest from reference TRBV30 and TRBJ2-2, the complete variable domain is SQTIHQWPATLVQPVGSPLSLECTVEGTSNPNLYWYRQAAGRGLQLLFYSVGIGQISSEVPQNLSASRPQDRQFILSSKKLLLSDSGFYLCAWSASVNTGELFFGEGSRLTVL.

This clone was observed a handful of times. The chain recombines TRBV6-1 with TRBJ1-1; TRBD1 is a possible D gene (6 bases). Trimming took off 3 bases at V and 5 bases at J, with 13 bases between the two ends. CDR3 length: 14 amino acids. Looked up from germline, CDR1 is MNHNS and CDR2 is SASEGT. The CDR3 region is CASSDFTGRTEAFF. CDR3 coding DNA: TGTGCCAGCAGTGATTTTACAGGGAGGACTGAAGCTTTCTTT.

The rearrangement uses TRBV20-1 and TRBJ1-2, with D perhaps matching TRBD1 (6 bases). Germline V CDR1 and CDR2: DFQATT, SNEGSKA (reference sequence). V lost 2 bases and J lost 1, with 8 bases in between. The CDR3 covers 13 residues. The DNA of the CDR3 is TGCAGTGCTAGAAGGGGGAATAACTATGGCTACACCTTC. This sequence encodes CSARRGNNYGYTF.

The chain combines TRBV11-2 with TRBJ2-2, with 13 bases fitting TRBD2. Germline V CDR1 and CDR2: SGHAT, FQNNGV. After removal of 6 bases from V and 1 base from J, the junction contained 8 bases not matched to a gene. The CDR3 spans 18 residues. For the CDR3, the DNA is TGTGCCAGCAGATCGACTAGCGGGGGGACTAGGAACACCGGGGAGCTGTTTTTT. Encoded protein: CASRSTSGGTRNTGELFF.

The chain combines TRBV28 with TRBJ2-3; 8 bases fit TRBD2. Germline loops: CDR1 MDHEN, CDR2 SYDVKM. V shed 10 bases, J shed 6 bases, and the junction held 6 bases outside the gene matches. The length of the CDR3 is 12 residues. The CDR3 sequence is CATTTSADTQYF. The DNA of the CDR3 is TGTGCCACTACGACTAGCGCGGATACGCAGTATTTT. The full variable domain, with the rest looked up from reference TRBV28 and TRBJ2-3, is DVKVTQSSRYLVKRTGEKVFLECVQDMDHENMFWYRQDPGLGLRLIYFSYDVKMKEKGDIPEGYSVSREKKERFSLILESASTNQTSMYLCATTTSADTQYFGPGTRLTVL.

This clone was detected only a few times. The chain links TRBV6-5 to TRBJ2-3; TRBD2 is a possible D gene (5 bases). The CDR3 length is 15 residues. V lost 0 bases and J 4 bases, leaving 11 bases between the germline ends. Germline CDR1 reads MNHEY; CDR2 reads SVGAGI. This CDR3 reads CASSYSFSRADTQYF. The CDR3, as DNA: TGTGCCAGCAGTTACTCGTTTTCGCGGGCAGATACGCAGTATTTT.

The J gene is TRBJ1-1, the V gene TRBV11-2, with D hard to call. V was trimmed by 0 bases and J by 1 base, leaving 12 bases between them. Germline values: CDR1 SGHAT, CDR2 FQNNGV. CDR3 length equals 16 residues. CDR3 DNA sequence: TGTGCCAGCAGCTTAGATTGGGTGGGGTCGAACACTGAAGCTTTCTTT. Its protein is CASSLDWVGSNTEAFF.

This sequence joins TRBV11-3 and TRBJ2-2; D may be TRBD1 (6 bases). Trimming left V 5 bases short and J 7 bases short, with 14 bases between. CDR3 length: 14 residues. CDR1 and CDR2 (germline): SGHNT, YENEEA. This chain's CDR3 is CASSARGHNGELFF. For the CDR3, the DNA is TGTGCCAGCAGCGCAAGGGGACACAACGGGGAGCTGTTTTTT.

The chain is built from TRBV27 and TRBJ2-7, with D maybe TRBD2 (5 bases). Trimming stripped 4 bases from V and 5 bases from J, with 15 bases between. CDR3 length equals 14 residues. The germline gives CDR1 MNHEY, CDR2 SMNVEV (reference sequence). The CDR3 sequence: CASSSEGADHEQYF. CDR3 nucleotide sequence: TGTGCCAGCAGTTCTGAGGGAGCGGACCACGAGCAGTACTTC.

This clone has a count of ten or more. The genes are TRBV6-1 and TRBJ2-1, with 9 positions matching TRBD1. CDR1 is MNHNS, CDR2 SASEGT, per germline. The junction had 10 bases not matched to a gene; V was cut back by 6 bases and J by 7 bases. The CDR3 has 15 amino acids. The CDR3 DNA reads TGTGCCAGCAGGGCGGACAGGGGCGACCGGAATGAGCAGTTCTTC. It yields the protein CASRADRGDRNEQFF.

The chain combines TRBV3-1 with TRBJ1-3; D remains unclear. Trimming left V 2 bases short and J 0 bases short, with 2 bases between. Per the germline V gene, CDR1 is LGHDT and CDR2 is YNNKEL (reference sequence). This CDR3 has 13 residues. The CDR3 reads CASSQYSGNTIYF. Written as DNA, the CDR3 is TGTGCCAGCAGCCAATACTCTGGAAACACCATATATTTT. Together with reference TRBV3-1 and TRBJ1-3, the CDR3 gives the full variable domain: DTAVSQTPKYLVTQMGNDKSIKCEQNLGHDTMYWYKQDSKKFLKIMFSYNNKELIINETVPNRFSPKSPDKAHLNLHINSLELGDSAVYFCASSQYSGNTIYFGEGSWLTVV.

On this clone: The junction departs from the called germline gene at one end, perhaps through a read error. CDR3 sequence (DNA): TGTGCCAGAACCCCCCTAGCGGGTCCGAGCACCCGGGAGCTGTTTTTT. This translates into CARTPLAGPSTRELFF. The gene calls are TRBV6-1 and TRBJ2-2; 8 bases fit TRBD2. This CDR3 has 16 residues. The germline CDR1 and CDR2 sequences are MNHNS and SASEGT.

With respect to this clone: One junction end disagrees with the germline gene, perhaps due to a read error. The CDR3 region has the DNA TGTGCTAGCAGTGGGGGGTTTACCCGGGGTGAAGCTTTCTTT. Its translation: CASSGGFTRGEAFF. The chain uses TRBV6-1 and TRBJ1-1, with a possible D match to TRBD1 (5 bases). CDR3 length equals 14 residues. CDR1 and CDR2 from the germline V gene are MNHNS and SASEGT.

J is TRBJ2-2 and V is TRBV15, with 10 bases identical to TRBD1. Germline V lookup: CDR1 LNHNV, CDR2 YYDKDF (reference sequence). The V segment lost 2 bases and the J segment 6 bases; nucleotides outside the gene matches: 15. This CDR3 spans 19 amino acids. In DNA, the CDR3 is TGTGCCACCAGCAGACCCGGGTCAAGGGACAGGGGAGGATCCGGGGAGCTGTTTTTT. It encodes CATSRPGSRDRGGSGELFF.

This chain connects TRBV11-1 to TRBJ2-1; 9 positions agree with TRBD1. Germline V lookup: CDR1 SGHAT, CDR2 FQDESV (reference sequence). The CDR3 runs 15 residues. The V gene end was trimmed by 5 bases and the J gene end by 3 bases; junction bases not matched to a gene: 5. CDR3 residues: CASSKGQGNYNEQFF. CDR3 in DNA: TGTGCCAGCAGCAAAGGACAGGGGAACTACAATGAGCAGTTCTTC.

J is TRBJ1-2 and V is TRBV11-2; the D is unclear. V was pared by 5 bases and J by 3 bases, with 10 bases between. CDR1 is SGHAT, CDR2 FQNNGV, per germline. The CDR3 sequence is 13 residues long. The CDR3 spells CASSVNGDYGYTF. CDR3 nucleotide sequence: TGTGCCAGCAGCGTGAACGGGGACTATGGCTACACCTTC. The whole variable domain, filled in from reference TRBV11-2 and TRBJ1-2, reads EAGVAQSPRYKIIEKRQSVAFWCNPISGHATLYWYQQILGQGPKLLIQFQNNGVVDDSQLPKDRFSAERLKGVDSTLKIQPAKLEDSAVYLCASSVNGDYGYTFGSGTRLTVV.

J is TRBJ1-2 and V is TRBV12-3 or TRBV12-4, with a weak D call TRBD1 (5 bases). Trimming shortened V by 5 bases and J by 5 bases, and 15 bases separated the two germline ends. The length of the CDR3 is 14 residues. DNA for the CDR3: TGTGCCAGCAGTCTTTCGGGGACGTTTTATGGCTACACCTTC. The encoded protein is CASSLSGTFYGYTF.

This clone occurred a few times. V gene TRBV6-1 combines with J gene TRBJ1-1; TRBD1 might be the D (6 bases). The CDR3 totals 12 residues. V was cut by 5 bases and J by 6 bases, with 10 bases left in between. The germline gives CDR1 MNHNS, CDR2 SASEGT. The CDR3 nucleotides are TGTGCCAGCAGTCTAGGACAGTCTGAAGCTTTCTTT. It is translated as CASSLGQSEAFF.